This T cell receptor (beta chain) emerged from a study of T cell changes during pregnancy in multiple sclerosis. The assay was immunoSEQ multiplex PCR, and TCRdb's table has in-frame clones only and misses some. The repertoire includes more than 10,000 clones, roughly 88% of them detected once, and 7.7% sits in the top ten. The origin of this receptor is a female donor in good health, enrolled as a control in a pregnancy study. The sequences come from CD8+ T cells from peripheral blood mononuclear cells, collected in the second trimester of pregnancy.

The CDR3 DNA reads as TGTGCCAGCAGCTCCACATCGACAGGGGCTGGCACTGAAGCTTTCTTT. Protein: CASSSTSTGAGTEAFF. The V call is TRBV7-4, the J call TRBJ1-1; 8 bases agree with TRBD1. Germline CDR1 and CDR2: SGHVT and SQSDAQ. Germline trimming cut 4 bases from V and 4 bases from J; bases unmatched to any gene: 11. There are 16 residues in the CDR3.